The rows below give T cell receptor beta chains drawn from one sample of a study of brain metastases from non-small cell lung cancer. TCRdb keeps only in-frame clones here, not all; method: immunoSEQ multiplex PCR. Of around 4,800 clones in the sample, over 75% are singletons; the top ten hold roughly 13%. The sample was tissue from a brain metastasis. These receptors all stem from a donor aged 40 or over with non-small cell lung cancer. The CDR3 runs from the conserved cysteine through the conserved F or W. Each record gives: J gene, D gene, clone size, V gene, CDR3 DNA, CDR3 protein. D genes are given only for firm matches. Only part of the rows carry a size: once, few, many, or a class if the clone is expanded.

J: TRBJ2-1
D: .
size: .
V: TRBV13
DNA: TGTGCCAGCAGCTTAGACTCAGCATATGAGCAGTTCTTC
CDR3: CASSLDSAYEQFF

J: TRBJ2-7
D: TRBD1
size: .
V: TRBV19
DNA: TGTGCCAGTACCCCGACAGGGAATTCTTACGAGCAGTACTTC
CDR3: CASTPTGNSYEQYF

J: TRBJ1-6
D: .
size: once
V: TRBV5-1
DNA: TGCGCCAGCAGCTTGGAGCAGAAATCACCCCTCCACTTT
CDR3: CASSLEQKSPLHF

J: TRBJ1-6
D: .
size: .
V: TRBV6-2/TRBV6-3
DNA: TGTGCCAGCAGTTACTCGGACGAATCACCCCTCCACTTT
CDR3: CASSYSDESPLHF

J: TRBJ2-1
D: .
size: .
V: TRBV5-1
DNA: TGCGCCAGCAGCTTGGCCTTGGAATCGGGTGAGCAGTTCTTC
CDR3: CASSLALESGEQFF

J: TRBJ2-1
D: TRBD1
size: .
V: TRBV12-5
DNA: TGTGCTAGTGGCCTGACAGGGGGCAATGAGCAGTTCTTC
CDR3: CASGLTGGNEQFF

J: TRBJ2-1
D: TRBD2
size: .
V: TRBV10-3
DNA: TGTGCCATCAGTGGGCCTGGGACTAGCGGTAATGAGCAGTTCTTC
CDR3: CAISGPGTSGNEQFF

J: TRBJ2-1
D: .
size: .
V: TRBV18
DNA: TGTGCCAGCTCAATACAGGGTTCCAACGAGCAGTTCTTC
CDR3: CASSIQGSNEQFF

J: TRBJ2-5
D: TRBD1
size: once
V: TRBV15
DNA: TGTGCCACCAGCAGAGACAGGGGGCGGGTGGAGACCCAGTACTTC
CDR3: CATSRDRGRVETQYF

J: TRBJ2-5
D: .
size: .
V: TRBV9
DNA: TGTGCCAGCAGCCCCCGGGACGCAGAAGAGACCCAGTACTTC
CDR3: CASSPRDAEETQYF

J: TRBJ2-5
D: .
size: .
V: TRBV6-2/TRBV6-3
DNA: TGTGCCAGCAGTTATTGGGGGACCCAAGAGACCCAGTACTTC
CDR3: CASSYWGTQETQYF

J: TRBJ2-1
D: .
size: .
V: TRBV5-4
DNA: TGTGCCAGCAGCTTGAGGCAGAGCCACTACAATGAGCAGTTCTTC
CDR3: CASSLRQSHYNEQFF

J: TRBJ1-2
D: TRBD1
size: .
V: TRBV2
DNA: TGTGCCAGCCCTGACAGGGCATCCGACTATGGCTACACCTTC
CDR3: CASPDRASDYGYTF

J: TRBJ1-2
D: .
size: .
V: TRBV6-1
DNA: TGTGCCAGCAGTGAGGCTAACTATGGCTACACCTTC
CDR3: CASSEANYGYTF

J: TRBJ2-5
D: .
size: .
V: TRBV7-9
DNA: TGTGCCAGCAGCTTAGTAGTGGGCGGGCAAGAGACCCAGTACTTC
CDR3: CASSLVVGGQETQYF

J: TRBJ1-5
D: TRBD1
size: .
V: TRBV28
DNA: TGTGCCAGCAGTTTTTCCCTTAGCGGGACAGGGGATAATCAGCCCCAGCATTTT
CDR3: CASSFSLSGTGDNQPQHF

J: TRBJ1-5
D: .
size: .
V: TRBV3-1/TRBV3-2
DNA: TGTGCCAGCAGCCAATTCGGCGGTAGCAATCAGCCCCAGCATTTT
CDR3: CASSQFGGSNQPQHF

J: TRBJ2-1
D: TRBD2
size: .
V: TRBV6-6
DNA: TGTGCCAGCAGCCCGACTAGCGGGAAGGACAATGAGCAGTTCTTC
CDR3: CASSPTSGKDNEQFF

J: TRBJ2-3
D: .
size: .
V: TRBV21-1
DNA: TGTGCCAGCAGCAAAGCTGGAGATACGCAGTATTTT
CDR3: CASSKAGDTQYF

J: TRBJ2-5
D: .
size: .
V: TRBV5-1
DNA: TGCGCCAGCAGCCTCACCGGGGCCCAAGAGACCCAGTACTTC
CDR3: CASSLTGAQETQYF